The clone carrying this TCR beta chain was detected many times. The record originates from a study of regulatory T cells in long-lasting Graves disease. About the research overall: Persistence in Graves' disease denoted antithyroid drug use beyond 5 years alongside positive TSH receptor antibodies.

This CDR3 region has 13 residues. Per the germline V gene, CDR1 is LNHNV and CDR2 is YYDKDF (reference sequence). V was trimmed by 5 bases and J by 0 bases, leaving 8 bases between them. Sample time point: persistent/refractory GD, antithyroid drugs over 5 years with positive TRAb. The authors made the TCR library using RNA they extracted from PBMCs. Graves' disease diagnosis followed American Thyroid Association guidelines. In building TCR beta libraries, iRepertoire HTBI primers were used together with Arm-PCR of CDR3 regions. MiXCR, run by TCRdb on the multiplex PCR reads, gives a single entry per CDR3 protein. The data show 400,000 to 500,000 distinct CDR3 sequences, roughly a fifth seen once.

The TCR comes from a female donor with Graves disease. The material sequenced was peripheral blood mononuclear cells (PBMCs), taken when the disease was refractory, from a patient treated with antithyroid drugs. The V gene is TRBV15, the J gene TRBJ2-7; no definite D call. The DNA of the CDR3 is TGTGCCACCAGCGCAGCTTTCTCCTACGAGCAGTACTTC. Translated: CATSAAFSYEQYF.